One and the same sample provided the 24 T cell receptor beta chains below, sequenced in a study of T cells in localized non-small cell lung cancer. Here immunoSEQ multiplex PCR was the method, and the copy in TCRdb shows in-frame clones only, minus some. The data hold approximately 41,000 clones, with around 86% observed a single time. Material: peripheral blood mononuclear cells, obtained before any cancer treatment. Receptors were obtained from a male donor at least 60 years old with stage II lung adenocarcinoma.

The chain uses TRBV28 and TRBJ2-7; D may be TRBD1 (5 bases). Germline V lookup: CDR1 MDHEN, CDR2 SYDVKM. Trimming took 3 bases from V and 0 from J, leaving 12 bases between them. This CDR3 is built from 15 residues. CDR3 sequence (DNA): TGTGCCAGCAGTTTGGGGCTAGAGCACTCCTACGAGCAGTACTTC. It codes for CASSLGLEHSYEQYF.

The chain recombines TRBV2 with TRBJ2-1; tentatively, D is TRBD1 (6 bases). Trimming cost V 3 bases and J 8 bases, with 17 bases left between them. In germline, CDR1 is SNHLY, CDR2 FYNNEI. This CDR3 is 15 amino acids long. The CDR3 nucleotides are TGTGCCAGCAGTGAGGGGGCAGGGGTAGGGGATGAGCAGTTCTTC. It codes for CASSEGAGVGDEQFF.

The chain employs TRBV20-1 and TRBJ2-7; D is undetermined. The germline V gene encodes CDR1 DFQATT and CDR2 SNEGSKA (reference sequence). CDR3 length equals 11 residues. V lost 5 bases, J lost 6 bases, and 11 bases lay in between. CDR3 in amino acids: CSAGWGSEQYF. The DNA for the CDR3 is TGCAGTGCTGGGTGGGGATCCGAGCAGTACTTC.

The rearrangement joins TRBV20-1 to TRBJ2-1, with a weak D call TRBD1 (6 bases). Trimming took 4 bases from V and 10 from J, leaving 11 bases between them. This CDR3 spans 11 amino acids. Per the germline V gene, CDR1 is DFQATT and CDR2 is SNEGSKA (reference sequence). This CDR3 reads CSANRVREQFF. The CDR3 nucleotides read TGCAGTGCTAACAGGGTCCGGGAGCAGTTCTTC.

The gene calls are TRBV10-1 and TRBJ2-3, with no clear D. This CDR3 has 14 residues. Germline V gene data show CDR1 as WNHNN and CDR2 as SYGVQD (reference sequence). The V gene lost 8 bases and the J gene lost 0 bases, with 12 bases spanning the gap. The CDR3, as DNA: TGCGCCAGCTCCGTCTCTCCAAGCACAGATACGCAGTATTTT. Translation: CASSVSPSTDTQYF.

This clone was observed once. This chain uses TRBV5-1 with TRBJ1-1; 7 bases are shared with TRBD1. Germline loops: CDR1 SGHRS, CDR2 YFSETQ. CDR3 length: 15 residues. Losses at the gene ends were 2 bases for V and 1 base for J; bases not matched to a gene: 5. CDR3 amino acids: CASSLQGIQNTEAFF. For the CDR3, the DNA is TGCGCCAGCAGCTTACAGGGGATCCAGAACACTGAAGCTTTCTTT.

This sequence joins TRBV7-2 and TRBJ1-2; the D is unclear. Per germline, CDR1 SGHTA and CDR2 FQGNSA. Trimming stripped 4 bases from V and 4 bases from J, with 10 bases between. The CDR3 runs 13 residues. The CDR3 is CASSSGSSYGYTF. In nucleotides, the CDR3 is TGTGCCAGCAGCTCCGGGTCCTCCTATGGCTACACCTTC.

The chain employs TRBV12-5 and TRBJ2-3; the match to TRBD2 covers 12 bases. CDR3 size: 19 residues. J was trimmed by 0 bases and V by 0 bases; bases with no gene match: 7. Looked up from germline, CDR1 is LGHNT and CDR2 is FRNRAP. The CDR3 DNA reads as TGTGCTAGTGGTTTGGTACGGGGGCTAGCGGGAGGGAGCACAGATACGCAGTATTTT. Residues: CASGLVRGLAGGSTDTQYF.

The CDR3 nucleotides are TGTGCCAGCAGGGATAGCAGGTGGGTGAGGACGCAGTATTTT. Amino acid sequence: CASRDSRWVRTQYF. This chain connects TRBV28 to TRBJ2-3; D not certain. Looked up from germline, CDR1 is MDHEN and CDR2 is SYDVKM. This CDR3 region has 14 residues. V shed 6 bases and J shed 9 bases, with 19 bases lying between them.

The chain uses TRBV7-2 and TRBJ2-7; 7 bases are a match to TRBD2. This CDR3 region has 14 residues. CDR1 and CDR2 (germline): SGHTA, FQGNSA. Trimming took 0 bases from V and 4 from J; bases not matched to a gene: 3. The CDR3 DNA reads as TGTGCCAGCAGCTTAGCGGGAGGGAGGTACGAGCAGTACTTC. This gives the protein CASSLAGGRYEQYF.

The V call is TRBV2, the J call TRBJ1-5; D gene unclear. Trimming left V 5 bases short and J 7 bases short, with 12 bases between. This CDR3 has 13 residues. The germline gives CDR1 SNHLY, CDR2 FYNNEI. As DNA, the CDR3 is TGTGCCAGCAGTCCGGGAGGGAGGCAGCCCCAGCATTTT. As protein: CASSPGGRQPQHF.

This chain links TRBV7-2 with TRBJ1-5; D gene ambiguous. CDR1 is SGHTA and CDR2 is FQGNSA in the germline V gene. This CDR3 comprises 18 residues. V shed 0 bases and J shed 0 bases, with 15 bases lying between them. The CDR3 region is CASSLAGASSHSNQPQHF. The CDR3 bases are TGTGCCAGCAGCTTAGCGGGCGCAAGCAGCCATAGCAATCAGCCCCAGCATTTT.

The chain is built from TRBV10-3 and TRBJ2-1; D gene uncertain. V shed 6 bases and J shed 6 bases, with 9 bases lying between them. There are 12 residues in the CDR3. Per the germline V gene, CDR1 is ENHRY and CDR2 is SYGVKD. The CDR3 nucleotides read TGTGCCATCAGGGGTAGCAGCAATGAGCAGTTCTTC. This gives the protein CAIRGSSNEQFF.

This clone was counted a single time. The V gene is TRBV5-1, the J gene TRBJ1-4; possible D gene TRBD1, 6 bases. CDR1 and CDR2 (germline): SGHRS, YFSETQ. V lost 2 bases, J lost 4 bases, and 15 bases lay in between. The CDR3 loop spans 16 amino acids. CDR3 residues: CASSLLTGSSNEKLFF. DNA for the CDR3: TGCGCCAGCAGCTTATTAACAGGGAGTAGTAATGAAAAACTGTTTTTT. The entire variable domain, with the rest obtained from reference TRBV5-1 and TRBJ1-4, is as follows: KAGVTQTPRYLIKTRGQQVTLSCSPISGHRSVSWYQQTPGQGLQFLFEYFSETQRNKGNFPGRFSGRQFSNSRSEMNVSTLELGDSALYLCASSLLTGSSNEKLFFGSGTQLSVL.

The chain employs TRBV10-3 and TRBJ1-5; a possible D gene is TRBD1 (5 bases). Germline CDR1 and CDR2: ENHRY and SYGVKD. CDR3 length: 13 residues. Between the trimmed V and J ends, which lost 2 bases and 11 bases, there was a span of 13 bases. The DNA of the CDR3 is TGTGCCATCAGTGAGGTGCCGGGGGGGGCCCAGCATTTT. Its translation is CAISEVPGGAQHF.

This sequence joins TRBV2 and TRBJ2-1; TRBD1 aligns across 9 bases. CDR3 size: 15 residues. From germline, CDR1 is SNHLY and CDR2 FYNNEI. V dropped 3 bases and J dropped 4; count of bases not matched to a gene: 4. The CDR3 loop reads CASSEKGQGYNEQFF. In DNA, the CDR3 is TGTGCCAGCAGTGAGAAGGGACAGGGTTACAATGAGCAGTTCTTC. The full variable domain, rest sourced from reference TRBV2 and TRBJ2-1, is EPEVTQTPSHQVTQMGQEVILRCVPISNHLYFYWYRQILGQKVEFLVSFYNNEISEKSEIFDDQFSVERPDGSNFTLKIRSTKLEDSAMYFCASSEKGQGYNEQFFGPGTRLTVL.

This sequence joins TRBV5-6 and TRBJ1-1, with D maybe TRBD1 (5 bases). The CDR3 sequence is 15 residues long. The V gene lost 0 bases and the J gene lost 3 bases, with 12 bases spanning the gap. Germline CDR1 reads SGHDT; CDR2 reads YYEEEE. CDR3: CASSLEGTLYTEAFF. The DNA for the CDR3 is TGTGCCAGCAGCTTGGAAGGGACCCTCTACACTGAAGCTTTCTTT. The full variable domain, with the rest looked up from reference TRBV5-6 and TRBJ1-1, is DAGVTQSPTHLIKTRGQQVTLRCSPKSGHDTVSWYQQALGQGPQFIFQYYEEEERQRGNFPDRFSGHQFPNYSSELNVNALLLGDSALYLCASSLEGTLYTEAFFGQGTRLTVV.

This chain joins TRBV6-6 and TRBJ1-3; no clear D. CDR3 length: 15 amino acids. The V end lost 4 bases, the J end lost 0 bases, and 10 bases lay between the germline ends. Germline CDR1 and CDR2: MNHNY and SVGAGI (reference sequence). This chain's CDR3 is CASSSLGSSGNTIYF. The CDR3 DNA sequence: TGTGCCAGCAGTTCCCTAGGGAGCTCTGGAAACACCATATATTTT.

Only a few counts were recorded for this clone. The V call is TRBV7-9, the J call TRBJ1-2, with 10 positions matching TRBD1. The CDR3 sequence is 17 residues long. Trimming cost V 6 bases and J 0 bases; bases outside gene matches: 10. Germline CDR1 and CDR2: SEHNR and FQNEAQ (reference sequence). In nucleotides, the CDR3 is TGTGCCAGCAGGGCTCCGGGACAGGGGCGATCTAACTATGGCTACACCTTC. Amino acid sequence: CASRAPGQGRSNYGYTF. Looking up the rest from reference TRBV7-9 and TRBJ1-2 gives the full variable domain: DTGVSQNPRHKITKRGQNVTFRCDPISEHNRLYWYRQTLGQGPEFLTYFQNEAQLEKSRLLSDRFSAERPKGSFSTLEIQRTEQGDSAMYLCASRAPGQGRSNYGYTFGSGTRLTVV.

The chain has TRBV29-1 and TRBJ1-4; 8 nucleotides match TRBD1. The CDR3 is 12 residues long. Germline V gene data show CDR1 as SQVTM and CDR2 as ANQGSEA. Trimming cost V 7 bases and J 7 bases; bases outside gene matches: 5. This chain's CDR3 is CSGWTGSEKLFF. CDR3 coding DNA: TGCAGCGGGTGGACAGGGAGTGAAAAACTGTTTTTT.

CDR3 sequence reads: CASRRTGDVYGYTF. In DNA form, the CDR3 reads TGCGCCAGCAGACGGACAGGGGACGTCTATGGCTACACCTTC. V is TRBV5-1 and J is TRBJ1-2; 9 nucleotides match TRBD1. Trimming at V came to 5 bases and at J to 4 bases, leaving 6 bases not matched to a gene. CDR3 length equals 14 residues. Looked up from germline, CDR1 is SGHRS and CDR2 is YFSETQ. Full variable domain (missing parts from reference TRBV5-1 and TRBJ1-2): KAGVTQTPRYLIKTRGQQVTLSCSPISGHRSVSWYQQTPGQGLQFLFEYFSETQRNKGNFPGRFSGRQFSNSRSEMNVSTLELGDSALYLCASRRTGDVYGYTFGSGTRLTVV.

The chain employs TRBV4-1 and TRBJ2-1; 14 nucleotides line up with TRBD2. The junction had 9 bases not matched to a gene; V was cut back by 5 bases and J by 15 bases. The CDR3 spans 14 residues. The germline gives CDR1 MGHRA, CDR2 YSYEKL. The CDR3 loop reads CASSEGTSGSTVFF. DNA of the CDR3: TGCGCCAGCAGCGAGGGGACTAGCGGGAGTACGGTGTTCTTC.

The CDR3 nucleotides read TGTGCCAGCAGCTTCCCCGGGACTGGCCAAGAGACCCAGTACTTC. It codes for CASSFPGTGQETQYF. V and J are TRBV5-4 and TRBJ2-5; possibly TRBD2 for D (6 bases). This CDR3 comprises 15 residues. Germline lookup yields CDR1 SGHNT and CDR2 YYREEE (reference sequence). The ends were cut back, 2 bases at V and 1 base at J, with 12 bases in the middle.

This chain joins TRBV5-1 and TRBJ1-3; the D is unclear. The V gene lost 0 bases and the J gene lost 9 bases, with 13 bases spanning the gap. The germline V gene encodes CDR1 SGHRS and CDR2 YFSETQ. The CDR3 runs to 14 residues. The DNA for the CDR3 is TGCGCCAGCAGCTTGGCCACAGAAGGCAGCACCATATATTTT. As protein: CASSLATEGSTIYF.